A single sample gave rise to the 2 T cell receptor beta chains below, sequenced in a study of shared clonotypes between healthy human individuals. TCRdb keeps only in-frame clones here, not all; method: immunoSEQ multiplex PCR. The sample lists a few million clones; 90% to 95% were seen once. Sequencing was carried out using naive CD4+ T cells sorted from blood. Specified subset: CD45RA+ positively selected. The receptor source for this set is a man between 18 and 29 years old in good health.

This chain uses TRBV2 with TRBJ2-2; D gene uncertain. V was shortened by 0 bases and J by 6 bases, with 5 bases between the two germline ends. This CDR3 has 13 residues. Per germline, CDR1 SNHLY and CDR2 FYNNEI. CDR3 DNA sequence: TGTGCCAGCAGTGAAGCGGCGGCCGGGGAGCTGTTTTTT. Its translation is CASSEAAAGELFF.

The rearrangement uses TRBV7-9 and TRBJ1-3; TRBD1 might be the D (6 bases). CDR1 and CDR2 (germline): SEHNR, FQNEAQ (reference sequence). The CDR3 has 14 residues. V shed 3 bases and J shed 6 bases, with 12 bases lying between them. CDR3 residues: CASSFGQGLNTIYF. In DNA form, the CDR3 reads TGTGCCAGCAGCTTTGGGCAGGGGCTAAACACCATATATTTT.